The 14 T cell receptor beta chains below all came from one sample that was sequenced in a study of monozygotic twins with inflammatory bowel disease. TCRdb re-called the 5' RACE reads and gives one entry per CDR3 protein, without DNA. The table lists about 380,000 distinct CDR3 sequences. Sequenced material: blood. The receptors shown here come from a human donor with ulcerative colitis or Crohn's disease, or a healthy co-twin of an affected twin (not recorded which).

The chain links TRBV7-2 to TRBJ2-4; the D call of TRBD1 rests on TCRdb alone, since no DNA is present to check it. Germline values: CDR1 SGHTA, CDR2 FQGNSA. The CDR3 length is 15 residues. The CDR3: CASSPPGTHKNIQYF.

The chain carries TRBV7-2 and TRBJ2-3; the TRBD1 assignment by TCRdb is unverifiable without DNA. Germline assignment: CDR1 SGHTA and CDR2 FQGNSA. This CDR3 region has 14 residues. The CDR3: CASSPWTDTDTQYF. Looking up the rest from reference TRBV7-2 and TRBJ2-3 gives the full variable domain: GAGVSQSPSNKVTEKGKDVELRCDPISGHTALYWYRQSLGQGLEFLIYFQGNSAPDKSGLPSDRFSAERTGGSVSTLTIQRTQQEDSAVYLCASSPWTDTDTQYFGPGTRLTVL.

The V call is TRBV3-1, the J call TRBJ2-3; absent DNA, TCRdb's TRBD1 call cannot be checked. The CDR3 has 15 residues. From germline, CDR1 is LGHDT and CDR2 YNNKEL (reference sequence). CDR3 loop: CASSPRQGGTDTQYF.

The rearrangement links TRBV6-2 or TRBV6-3 to TRBJ2-5; TCRdb's D call, TRBD1, is unchecked because there is no DNA. There are 15 residues in the CDR3. CDR1 is MNHEY, CDR2 SVGEGT, per germline. The CDR3: CASIKITGGSETQYF.

This chain uses TRBV7-9 with TRBJ1-1; lacking DNA, the TRBD1 call made by TCRdb goes unchecked. This CDR3 is 14 amino acids long. Looked up from germline, CDR1 is SEHNR and CDR2 is FQNEAQ (reference sequence). The CDR3 is CASSLVLSRTEAFF. The full variable domain, completed using reference TRBV7-9 and TRBJ1-1, is DTGVSQNPRHKITKRGQNVTFRCDPISEHNRLYWYRQTLGQGPEFLTYFQNEAQLEKSRLLSDRFSAERPKGSFSTLEIQRTEQGDSAMYLCASSLVLSRTEAFFGQGTRLTVV.

The J gene is TRBJ2-7, the V gene TRBV2. Germline CDR1 reads SNHLY; CDR2 reads FYNNEI. The CDR3 has 14 residues. The CDR3 loop reads CASSEKRGPYEQYF.

The chain has TRBV13 and TRBJ2-6. CDR3 length: 15 amino acids. From germline, CDR1 is PRHDT and CDR2 FYEKMQ (reference sequence). The CDR3 spells CASSFWASGANVLTF.

The chain joins TRBV27 to TRBJ2-2. Germline V gene sequence: CDR1 MNHEY, CDR2 SMNVEV (reference sequence). This CDR3 is built from 13 residues. CDR3 loop: CASSFSGTRELFF.

The chain uses TRBV6-2 or TRBV6-3 and TRBJ2-7. Germline CDR1 and CDR2: MNHEY and SVGEGT. This CDR3 has 13 amino acids. CDR3 in amino acids: CASSYTSPYEQYF.

The chain joins TRBV5-1 to TRBJ2-5; TCRdb indicates TRBD1, and absent DNA this call remains unverified. The V gene's germline CDR1 is SGHRS and CDR2 YFSETQ. CDR3 length: 14 residues. The CDR3 region is CASSPGVPEGNQYF.

This rearrangement joins TRBV28 to TRBJ1-2. This CDR3 comprises 14 residues. Germline-derived CDR1 and CDR2 are MDHEN and SYDVKM. CDR3 region: CASSSNGPRLGYTF.

This rearrangement joins TRBV12-3 or TRBV12-4 to TRBJ2-1; TCRdb calls TRBD2, which cannot be checked without DNA. The CDR3 extends over 15 amino acids. CDR3: CASSSVRAVLNEQFF.

The CDR3 spells CASSQDLVARRGYEQYF. The rearrangement links TRBV4-3 to TRBJ2-7; the TCRdb D gene call, TRBD1, has no DNA to confirm it. The V gene's germline CDR1 is LGHNA and CDR2 YSLEER. The CDR3 has 17 residues.

CDR3 region: CASSFTGGTNTGELFF. This chain uses TRBV7-8 with TRBJ2-2; TCRdb picks TRBD1, but there is no DNA to check that call. Germline V lookup: CDR1 SGHVS, CDR2 FQNEAQ. There are 16 residues in the CDR3.